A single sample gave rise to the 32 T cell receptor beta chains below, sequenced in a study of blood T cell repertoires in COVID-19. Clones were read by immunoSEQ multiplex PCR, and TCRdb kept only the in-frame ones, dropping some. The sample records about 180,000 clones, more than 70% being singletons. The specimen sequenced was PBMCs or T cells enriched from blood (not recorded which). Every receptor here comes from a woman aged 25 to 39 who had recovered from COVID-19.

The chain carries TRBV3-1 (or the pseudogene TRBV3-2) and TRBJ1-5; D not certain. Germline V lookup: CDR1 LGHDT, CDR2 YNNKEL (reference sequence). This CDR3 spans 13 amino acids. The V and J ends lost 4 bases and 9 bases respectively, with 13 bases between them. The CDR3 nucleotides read TGTGCCAGCAGCCTTGACGGGTTAAGGCCCCAGCATTTT. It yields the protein CASSLDGLRPQHF.

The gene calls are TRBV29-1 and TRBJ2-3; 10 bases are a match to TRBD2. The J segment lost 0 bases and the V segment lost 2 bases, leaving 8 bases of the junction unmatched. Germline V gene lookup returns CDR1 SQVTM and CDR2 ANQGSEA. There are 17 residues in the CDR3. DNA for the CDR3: TGCAGCGTTGAACTACTAGCGGGAACCTCTAGCACAGATACGCAGTATTTT. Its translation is CSVELLAGTSSTDTQYF.

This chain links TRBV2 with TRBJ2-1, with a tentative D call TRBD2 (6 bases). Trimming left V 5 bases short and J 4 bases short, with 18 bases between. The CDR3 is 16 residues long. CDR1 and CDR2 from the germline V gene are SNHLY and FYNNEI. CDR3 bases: TGTGCCAGCAGTAAACACCGGGACTCACCTTACAATGAGCAGTTCTTC. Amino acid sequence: CASSKHRDSPYNEQFF.

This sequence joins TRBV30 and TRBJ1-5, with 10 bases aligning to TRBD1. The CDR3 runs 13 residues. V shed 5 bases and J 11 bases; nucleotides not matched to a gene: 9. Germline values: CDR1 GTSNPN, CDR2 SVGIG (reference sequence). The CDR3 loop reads CAWGRGDRGSQHF. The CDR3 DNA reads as TGTGCCTGGGGTCGGGGGGACAGGGGATCCCAGCATTTT.

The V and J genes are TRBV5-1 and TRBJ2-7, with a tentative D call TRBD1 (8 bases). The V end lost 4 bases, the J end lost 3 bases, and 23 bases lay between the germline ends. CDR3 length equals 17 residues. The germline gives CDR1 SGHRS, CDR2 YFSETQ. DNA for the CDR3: TGCGCCAGCAGCGCGGGAGCAGGGGGCGAGAGAGACTACGAGCAGTACTTC. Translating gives CASSAGAGGERDYEQYF.

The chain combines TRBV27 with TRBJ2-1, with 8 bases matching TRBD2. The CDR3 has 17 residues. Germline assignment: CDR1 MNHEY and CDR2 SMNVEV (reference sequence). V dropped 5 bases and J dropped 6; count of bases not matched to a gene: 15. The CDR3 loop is CASSGHLAGPRGNEQFF. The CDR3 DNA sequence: TGTGCCAGCAGTGGACATCTAGCGGGCCCACGAGGCAATGAGCAGTTCTTC.

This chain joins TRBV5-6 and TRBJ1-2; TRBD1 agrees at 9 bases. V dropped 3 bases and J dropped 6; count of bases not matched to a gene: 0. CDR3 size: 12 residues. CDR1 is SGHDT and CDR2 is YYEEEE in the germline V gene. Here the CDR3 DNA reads TGTGCCAGCAGCTGGGACAGGGATGGCTACACCTTC. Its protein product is CASSWDRDGYTF.

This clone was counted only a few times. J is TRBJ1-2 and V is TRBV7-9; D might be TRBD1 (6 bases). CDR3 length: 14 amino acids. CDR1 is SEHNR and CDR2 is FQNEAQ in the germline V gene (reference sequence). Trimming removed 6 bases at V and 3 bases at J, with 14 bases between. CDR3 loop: CASSTTGTYYGYTF. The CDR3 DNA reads TGTGCCAGCAGTACCACCGGGACATACTATGGCTACACCTTC.

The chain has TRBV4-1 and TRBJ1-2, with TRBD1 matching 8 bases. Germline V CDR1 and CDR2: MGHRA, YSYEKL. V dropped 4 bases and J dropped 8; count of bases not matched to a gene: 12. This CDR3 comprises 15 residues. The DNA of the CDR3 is TGCGCCAGCAGCCCTACCGGGACAGGCTCTTTCGGCTACACCTTC. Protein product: CASSPTGTGSFGYTF.

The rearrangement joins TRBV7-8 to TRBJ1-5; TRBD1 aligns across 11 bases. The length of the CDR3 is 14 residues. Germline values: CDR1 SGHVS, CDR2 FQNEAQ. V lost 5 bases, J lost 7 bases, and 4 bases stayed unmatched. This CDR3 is CASSTRTGGQPQHF. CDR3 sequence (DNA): TGTGCCAGCAGCACGAGGACAGGGGGCCAGCCCCAGCATTTT.

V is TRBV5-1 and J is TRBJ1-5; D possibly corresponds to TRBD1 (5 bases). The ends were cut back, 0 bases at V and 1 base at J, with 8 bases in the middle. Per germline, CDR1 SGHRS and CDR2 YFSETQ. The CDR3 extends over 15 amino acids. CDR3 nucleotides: TGCGCCAGCAGCTTGGTCGGGGGGAGCAATCAGCCCCAGCATTTT. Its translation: CASSLVGGSNQPQHF.

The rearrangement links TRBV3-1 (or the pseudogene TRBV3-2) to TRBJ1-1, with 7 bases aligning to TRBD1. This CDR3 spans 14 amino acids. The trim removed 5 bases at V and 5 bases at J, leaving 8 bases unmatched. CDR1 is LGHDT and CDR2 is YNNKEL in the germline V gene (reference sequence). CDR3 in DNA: TGTGCCAGCAGCTCCACGACAGGGCGGACTGAAGCTTTCTTT. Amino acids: CASSSTTGRTEAFF.

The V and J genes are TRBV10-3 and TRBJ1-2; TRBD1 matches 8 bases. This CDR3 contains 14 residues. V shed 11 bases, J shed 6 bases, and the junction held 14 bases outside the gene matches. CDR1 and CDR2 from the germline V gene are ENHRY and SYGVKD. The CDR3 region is CAASTIQGANGYTF. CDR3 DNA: TGTGCCGCATCAACGATCCAGGGGGCGAATGGCTACACCTTC.

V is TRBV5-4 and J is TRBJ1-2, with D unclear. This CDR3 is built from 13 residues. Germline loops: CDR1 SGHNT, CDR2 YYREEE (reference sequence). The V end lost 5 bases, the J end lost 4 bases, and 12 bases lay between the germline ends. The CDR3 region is CASREFEFYGYTF. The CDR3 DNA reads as TGTGCCAGCAGGGAGTTCGAGTTCTATGGCTACACCTTC.

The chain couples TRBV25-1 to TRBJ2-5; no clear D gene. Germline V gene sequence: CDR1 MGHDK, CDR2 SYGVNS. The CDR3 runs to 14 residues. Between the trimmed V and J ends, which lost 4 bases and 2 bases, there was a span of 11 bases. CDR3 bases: TGTGCCAGCAGTGGAACCGGGTCTCAAGAGACCCAGTACTTC. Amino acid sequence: CASSGTGSQETQYF.

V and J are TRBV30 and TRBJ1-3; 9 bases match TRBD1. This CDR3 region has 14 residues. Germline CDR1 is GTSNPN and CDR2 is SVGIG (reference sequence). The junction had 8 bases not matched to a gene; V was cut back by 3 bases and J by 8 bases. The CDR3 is CAWSLRQGVDTIYF. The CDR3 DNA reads TGTGCCTGGAGCCTTCGACAGGGGGTGGACACCATATATTTT.

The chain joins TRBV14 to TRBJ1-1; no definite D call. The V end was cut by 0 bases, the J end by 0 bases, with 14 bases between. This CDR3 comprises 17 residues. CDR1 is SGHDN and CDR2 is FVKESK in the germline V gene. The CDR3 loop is CASSQDGRVRMNTEAFF. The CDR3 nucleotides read TGTGCCAGCAGCCAAGATGGGAGGGTCAGAATGAACACTGAAGCTTTCTTT.

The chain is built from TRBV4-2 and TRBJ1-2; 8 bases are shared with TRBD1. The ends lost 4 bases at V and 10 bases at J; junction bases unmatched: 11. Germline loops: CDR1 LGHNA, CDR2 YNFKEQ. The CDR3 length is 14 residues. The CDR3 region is CASSREPPGGVYTF. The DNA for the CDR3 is TGTGCCAGCAGCCGGGAACCCCCAGGGGGCGTCTACACCTTC.

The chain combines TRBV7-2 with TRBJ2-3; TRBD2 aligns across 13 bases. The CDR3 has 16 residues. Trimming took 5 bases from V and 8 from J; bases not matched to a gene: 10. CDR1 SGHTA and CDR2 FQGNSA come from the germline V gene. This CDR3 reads CASSLTSGRGLGTQYF. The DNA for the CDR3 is TGTGCCAGCAGCCTAACTAGCGGGAGGGGTCTTGGTACGCAGTATTTT.

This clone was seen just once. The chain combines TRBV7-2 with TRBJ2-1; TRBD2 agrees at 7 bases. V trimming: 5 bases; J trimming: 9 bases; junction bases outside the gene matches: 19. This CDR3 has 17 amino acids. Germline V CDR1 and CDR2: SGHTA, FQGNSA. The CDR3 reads CASSPSSRGSTFSEQFF. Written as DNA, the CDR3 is TGTGCCAGCAGCCCCTCCTCGCGCGGGAGTACTTTCAGTGAGCAGTTCTTC.

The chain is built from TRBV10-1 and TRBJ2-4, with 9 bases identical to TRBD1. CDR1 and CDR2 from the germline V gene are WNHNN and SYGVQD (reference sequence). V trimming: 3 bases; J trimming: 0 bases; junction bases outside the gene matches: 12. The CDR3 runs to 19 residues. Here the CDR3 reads CASSDPGQGIFLAKNIQYF. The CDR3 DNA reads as TGCGCCAGCAGTGATCCGGGACAGGGAATTTTCCTAGCCAAAAACATTCAGTACTTC.

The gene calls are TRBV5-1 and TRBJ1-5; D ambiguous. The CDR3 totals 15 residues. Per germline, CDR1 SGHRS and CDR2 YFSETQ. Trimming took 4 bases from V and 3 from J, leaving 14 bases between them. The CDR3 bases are TGCGCCAGCAGCCTATCCGGCGAGGACAATCAGCCCCAGCATTTT. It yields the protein CASSLSGEDNQPQHF.

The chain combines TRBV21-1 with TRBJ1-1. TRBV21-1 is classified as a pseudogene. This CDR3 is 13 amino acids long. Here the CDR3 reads CASRTWEWTEAFF. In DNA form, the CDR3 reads TGTGCCAGCCGGACGTGGGAGTGGACTGAAGCTTTCTTT.

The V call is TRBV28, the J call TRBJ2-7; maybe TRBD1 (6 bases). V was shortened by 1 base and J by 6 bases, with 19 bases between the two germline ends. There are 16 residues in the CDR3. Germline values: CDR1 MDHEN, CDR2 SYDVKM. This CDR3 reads CASSLFRTGRSGEQYF. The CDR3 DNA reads TGTGCCAGCAGTTTATTTCGCACAGGGCGTTCTGGCGAGCAGTACTTC.

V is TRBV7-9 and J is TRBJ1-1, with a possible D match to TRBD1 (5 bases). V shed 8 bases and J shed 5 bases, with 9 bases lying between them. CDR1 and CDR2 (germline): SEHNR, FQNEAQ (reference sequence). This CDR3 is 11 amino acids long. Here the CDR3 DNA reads TGTGCCAGCTCGGGGGGGACTGAAGCTTTCTTT. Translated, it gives CASSGGTEAFF.

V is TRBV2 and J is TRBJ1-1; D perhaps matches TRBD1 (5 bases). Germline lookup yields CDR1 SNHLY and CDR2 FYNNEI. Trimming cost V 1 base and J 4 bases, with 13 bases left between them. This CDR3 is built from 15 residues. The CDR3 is CASSEVAGPSTEAFF. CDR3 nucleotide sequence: TGTGCCAGCAGTGAAGTCGCAGGGCCCAGCACTGAAGCTTTCTTT.

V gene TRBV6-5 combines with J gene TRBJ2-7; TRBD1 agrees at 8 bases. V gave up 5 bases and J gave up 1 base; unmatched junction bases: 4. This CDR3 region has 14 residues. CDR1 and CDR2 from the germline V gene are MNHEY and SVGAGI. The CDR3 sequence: CASSRTGISYEQYF. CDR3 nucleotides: TGTGCCAGCAGTCGGACAGGGATATCCTACGAGCAGTACTTC.

The DNA of the CDR3 is TGTGCCAGCAGCCCTGGTGACAGGGTCTCGAATGGCTACACCTTC. Translated: CASSPGDRVSNGYTF. This chain connects TRBV5-6 to TRBJ1-2; TRBD1 aligns across 7 bases. CDR3 length: 15 amino acids. Unmatched junction bases numbered 12, after V lost 4 bases and J lost 6 bases. Germline CDR1 is SGHDT and CDR2 is YYEEEE.

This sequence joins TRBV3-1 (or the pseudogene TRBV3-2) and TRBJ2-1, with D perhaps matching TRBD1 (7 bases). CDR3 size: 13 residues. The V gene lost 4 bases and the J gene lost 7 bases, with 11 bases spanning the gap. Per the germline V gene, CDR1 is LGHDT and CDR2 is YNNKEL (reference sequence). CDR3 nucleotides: TGTGCCAGCAGCCCCCCAGGGGGGAATGAGCAGTTCTTC. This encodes CASSPPGGNEQFF.

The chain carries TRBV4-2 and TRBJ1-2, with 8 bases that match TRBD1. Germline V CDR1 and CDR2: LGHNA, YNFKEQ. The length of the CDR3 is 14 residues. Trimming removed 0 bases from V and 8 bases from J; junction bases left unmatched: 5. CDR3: CASSQDETGEGYTF. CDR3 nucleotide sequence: TGTGCCAGCAGCCAAGATGAGACAGGGGAAGGCTACACCTTC.

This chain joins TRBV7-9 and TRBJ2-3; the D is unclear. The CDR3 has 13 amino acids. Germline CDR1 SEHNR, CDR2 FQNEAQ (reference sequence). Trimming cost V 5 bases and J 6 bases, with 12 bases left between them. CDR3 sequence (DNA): TGTGCCAGCAGCGCCCGTCCACGGGATACGCAGTATTTT. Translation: CASSARPRDTQYF.

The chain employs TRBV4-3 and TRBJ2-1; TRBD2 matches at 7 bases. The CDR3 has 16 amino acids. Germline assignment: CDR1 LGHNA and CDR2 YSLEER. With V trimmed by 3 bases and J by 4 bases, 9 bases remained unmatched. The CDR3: CASSQGSGLRYNEQFF. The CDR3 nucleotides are TGCGCCAGCAGCCAGGGTAGCGGGCTAAGGTACAATGAGCAGTTCTTC.